At least ten counts were recorded for the clone carrying this TCR beta chain. Its antigen is currently unknown. Documented treatment: roughly 18 received Ad26.COV2.S at low or high dose, single or two shots; a few received placebo; per-sample allocation not given. Sampling was performed 63 days after the first vaccine or placebo injection. Recruitment in Boston yielded a donor of adult age, 18-55 years. These data originate in a study of Ad26.COV2.S vaccination and SARS-CoV-2 variants. Study context: By the intramuscular route, Ad26.COV2.S was given once, or twice 56 days apart.

Clones were read by immunoSEQ multiplex PCR, and TCRdb kept only the in-frame ones, dropping some. Among 450,000 to 550,000 clones listed, roughly 87% were seen once. Study-wide results and caveats: The placebo group had lower spike-specific TCR breadth than the vaccine recipients did.

This CDR3 has 16 amino acids. Unmatched junction bases numbered 5, after V lost 3 bases and J lost 0 bases. Germline CDR1 SGHNT, CDR2 YYREEE (reference sequence). This TCR was sampled from a person between 18 and 65 years old who received the Ad26.COV2.S COVID-19 vaccine or a placebo. The chain joins TRBV5-4 to TRBJ1-4, with TRBD1 identical over 7 bases. The specimen was peripheral blood, collected in a trial of Ad26.COV2.S vaccine versus placebo. The CDR3 spells CASSSRTGATNEKLFF. CDR3 coding DNA: TGTGCCAGCAGCTCGAGAACAGGGGCAACTAATGAAAAACTGTTTTTT.